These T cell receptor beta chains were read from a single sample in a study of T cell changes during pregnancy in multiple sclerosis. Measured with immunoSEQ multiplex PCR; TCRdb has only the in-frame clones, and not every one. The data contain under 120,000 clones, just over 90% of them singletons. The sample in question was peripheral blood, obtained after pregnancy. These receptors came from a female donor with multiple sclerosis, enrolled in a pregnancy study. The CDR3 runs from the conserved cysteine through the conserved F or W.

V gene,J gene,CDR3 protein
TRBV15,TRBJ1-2,CATSPGGRGGFGYTF
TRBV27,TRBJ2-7,CASSGTGGYEQYF
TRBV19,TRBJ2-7,CASSKGGRGGAGYEQYF
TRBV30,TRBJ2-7,CAWSVSGRGHGEQYF
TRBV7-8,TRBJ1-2,CASRSTLWDRRANYGYTF
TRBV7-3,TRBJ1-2,CASSPNAQVDYGYTF
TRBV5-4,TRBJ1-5,CAAGQDNQPQHF
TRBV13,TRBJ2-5,CASSLRTIQETQYF
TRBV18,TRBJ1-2,CASSPGQGFWGYTF
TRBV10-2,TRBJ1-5,CASSEIWGTGGKPQHF
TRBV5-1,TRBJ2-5,CASSLGQETQYF